The 8 T cell receptor beta chains reported below all come from one sample, sequenced in a study of cytotoxic CD8 clonotypes in ibrutinib-treated CLL. Sequencing was performed with immunoSEQ multiplex PCR; in TCRdb, only in-frame clones are kept and a portion is missing. The table has approximately 190,000 clones, more than 70% seen once. The source material was PBMCs, sampled after 12 months of ibrutinib treatment. These receptors originate from a human donor with chronic lymphocytic leukemia.

The rearrangement uses TRBV6-1 and TRBJ2-7, with 7 nucleotides matching TRBD1. The V gene end was trimmed by 3 bases and the J gene end by 2 bases; junction bases not matched to a gene: 13. Germline CDR1 is MNHNS and CDR2 is SASEGT. CDR3 length equals 17 residues. The CDR3 sequence is CASSDLVADRLPYEQYF. Here the CDR3 DNA reads TGTGCCAGCAGTGACCTCGTTGCGGACAGGCTACCCTACGAGCAGTACTTC.

The count of this clone is one. The rearrangement uses TRBV4-1 and TRBJ2-1; 7 nucleotides match TRBD1. Germline CDR1 is MGHRA and CDR2 is YSYEKL. CDR3 length: 17 residues. V trimming: 4 bases; J trimming: 3 bases; junction bases outside the gene matches: 12. The CDR3 spells CASSLQQGSRGYNEQFF. Written as DNA, the CDR3 is TGCGCCAGCAGCCTACAACAGGGGTCGCGTGGCTACAATGAGCAGTTCTTC.

This clone was observed a few times. V is TRBV14 and J is TRBJ1-1, with D possibly TRBD1 on 6 matching bases. CDR3 length: 15 amino acids. Germline V CDR1 and CDR2: SGHDN, FVKESK. The ends were cut back, 2 bases at V and 0 bases at J, with 10 bases in the middle. The CDR3 protein is CASSQKGVLNTEAFF. CDR3 DNA: TGTGCCAGCAGCCAAAAGGGGGTGCTGAACACTGAAGCTTTCTTT.

This chain links TRBV11-2 with TRBJ2-7, with 9 bases fitting TRBD2. Per the germline V gene, CDR1 is SGHAT and CDR2 is FQNNGV. J gave up 1 base and V 1 base, and 5 bases lay outside the gene matches. CDR3 length equals 16 residues. CDR3 coding DNA: TGTGCCAGCAGCTTAGTTACTAGCGGGCAATCCTACGAGCAGTACTTC. Encoded protein: CASSLVTSGQSYEQYF. The full variable domain, with the rest looked up from reference TRBV11-2 and TRBJ2-7, is EAGVAQSPRYKIIEKRQSVAFWCNPISGHATLYWYQQILGQGPKLLIQFQNNGVVDDSQLPKDRFSAERLKGVDSTLKIQPAKLEDSAVYLCASSLVTSGQSYEQYFGPGTRLTVT.

In this sample, this clone turned up a few times. Sequence at one end of the junction differs from germline and may be a read error. CDR3 protein: CASSLGGRHF. Written as DNA, the CDR3 is TGTGCCAGCAGCTTGGGCGGGAGACACTTC. The chain recombines TRBV5-8 with TRBJ2-7, with 7 bases fitting TRBD2. Germline lookup yields CDR1 SGHTS and CDR2 YDEGEE. This CDR3 is 10 amino acids long.

The V call is TRBV5-4, the J call TRBJ2-7; 7 nucleotides align to TRBD1. V lost 0 bases, J lost 3 bases, and 6 bases stayed unmatched. The CDR3 runs to 15 residues. The V gene's germline CDR1 is SGHNT and CDR2 YYREEE (reference sequence). The CDR3 coding sequence is TGTGCCAGCAGCTTGGGGGGACAGTTGGGCTACGAGCAGTACTTC. Amino acid sequence: CASSLGGQLGYEQYF. Full variable domain (outside the CDR3, taken from reference TRBV5-4 and TRBJ2-7): ETGVTQSPTHLIKTRGQQVTLRCSSQSGHNTVSWYQQALGQGPQFIFQYYREEENGRGNFPPRFSGLQFPNYSSELNVNALELDDSALYLCASSLGGQLGYEQYFGPGTRLTVT.

J is TRBJ2-7 and V is TRBV9, with 9 bases fitting TRBD2. The CDR3 extends over 15 amino acids. The trim removed 0 bases at V and 2 bases at J, leaving 3 bases unmatched. Germline V gene data show CDR1 as SGDLS and CDR2 as YYNGEE. CDR3 region: CASSVAASGAYEQYF. As DNA, the CDR3 is TGTGCCAGCAGCGTAGCGGCTAGCGGGGCCTACGAGCAGTACTTC.

A few counts support this clone. The V call is TRBV7-3, the J call TRBJ1-6; D gene uncertain. Trimming took off 1 base at V and 10 bases at J, with 17 bases between the two ends. CDR3 size: 16 residues. Per the germline V gene, CDR1 is SGHTA and CDR2 is FQGTGA. CDR3 region: CASSLMAADAGSPLHF. CDR3 DNA: TGTGCCAGCAGCTTAATGGCGGCGGACGCAGGCTCACCCCTCCACTTT.